This T cell receptor beta chain was observed in a study of blood T cell repertoires in COVID-19. Study-wide context: Some COVID-19 samples were acute and others convalescent; all came from the United States, Italy and Spain.

This clone was found once. Produced via immunoSEQ multiplex PCR; TCRdb's table is partial and in-frame only. This table holds 340,000 or so clones, around nine tenths found once. With 8 bases clipped from V and 1 base from J, the junction kept 5 bases outside the gene matches. CDR3 size: 13 residues. Germline CDR1 is GTSNPN and CDR2 is SVGIG (reference sequence). The origin of this receptor is a man aged 45 to 65 with active or convalescent COVID-19. V is TRBV30 and J is TRBJ1-1; 9 bases align to TRBD1. Sequenced: peripheral blood. The CDR3 sequence: CARDRGANTEAFF. The CDR3 bases are TGTGCCCGAGACAGGGGGGCGAACACTGAAGCTTTCTTT. Together with reference TRBV30 and TRBJ1-1, the CDR3 gives the full variable domain: SQTIHQWPATLVQPVGSPLSLECTVEGTSNPNLYWYRQAAGRGLQLLFYSVGIGQISSEVPQNLSASRPQDRQFILSSKKLLLSDSGFYLCARDRGANTEAFFGQGTRLTVV.